The rows below give T cell receptor beta chains drawn from one sample of a study of T cell responses to AZD1222 COVID-19 vaccine. The repertoire was sequenced with immunoSEQ multiplex PCR; TCRdb's copy has only in-frame clones and lacks some. The sample includes under 75,000 clones, 85% of them seen just once. The sample in question was peripheral blood, obtained on day 0 of AZD1222 vaccination. These receptors were taken from an adult in good health. Each CDR3 is given with its conserved first and last residue. The order of the fields is CDR3 DNA, CDR3 protein, J gene, D gene, V gene, clone size. D genes are given only for firm matches. A clone size is listed for some rows: how often the clone was seen (once, few, many), or a class if it is expanded.

TGTGCCAGCAAGGGGCTAGCGGGCAATGAGCAGTTCTTC | CASKGLAGNEQFF | TRBJ2-1 | TRBD2 | TRBV27 | .
TGCGCCAGCAGCTCAGAGGGGCACAAGGAAGCTTTCTTT | CASSSEGHKEAFF | TRBJ1-1 | . | TRBV5-1 | .
TGCGCCAGCAGCCAAGATAATGGGGGACTGGAGGGGGAGCTGTTTTTT | CASSQDNGGLEGELFF | TRBJ2-2 | . | TRBV4-1 | .
TGTGCTAGTGGTTTGGTAAGGGGGGCTGAAGCTTTCTTT | CASGLVRGAEAFF | TRBJ1-1 | . | TRBV12-5 | .
TGTGCCAGCAGTTCAGCGGGAGCGCTGATAACCTACGAGCAGTACTTC | CASSSAGALITYEQYF | TRBJ2-7 | TRBD2 | TRBV27 | .
TGTGCCAGCAGCAAGGGACTAGCGGGAGATGGAGAGACCCAGTACTTC | CASSKGLAGDGETQYF | TRBJ2-5 | TRBD2 | TRBV5-5 | .
TGTGCCAGCAGCTGGGCCGGGACTAGAGCCTTCACAGATACGCAGTATTTT | CASSWAGTRAFTDTQYF | TRBJ2-3 | TRBD2 | TRBV5-6 | few
TGTGCCAGTAGTCCTCTCCGGTCGGCTAGCACAGATACGCAGTATTTT | CASSPLRSASTDTQYF | TRBJ2-3 | . | TRBV19 | .
TGTGCCAGCAGTCGCCTGACAGACTACGAGCAGTACTTC | CASSRLTDYEQYF | TRBJ2-7 | . | TRBV12-3/TRBV12-4 | .
TGTGCCAGCAGTGACCGGGGACGGAACTACTATGGCTACACCTTC | CASSDRGRNYYGYTF | TRBJ1-2 | . | TRBV28 | .
TGCGCCAGCAGCCTAGCAGAGGGAGCCATGAACACTGAAGCTTTCTTT | CASSLAEGAMNTEAFF | TRBJ1-1 | . | TRBV5-1 | .
TGTGCCAGTAGTATTGTTACAGGCGGGGAGCAGTTCTTC | CASSIVTGGEQFF | TRBJ2-1 | . | TRBV19 | .
TGTGCCAGCAGCGTAGCCGCGGGGATGAACACTGAAGCTTTCTTT | CASSVAAGMNTEAFF | TRBJ1-1 | . | TRBV9 | .
TGTGCCAGCAGTAATCCATTAAGGGGGAATGAGCAGTTCTTC | CASSNPLRGNEQFF | TRBJ2-1 | . | TRBV27 | .